Each of the 24 T cell receptor beta chains below was sequenced from the same sample in a study of blood T cell repertoires in COVID-19. Sequenced by immunoSEQ multiplex PCR; TCRdb stores in-frame clones only, minus some. The repertoire has 450,000 to 500,000 clones, around 85% of them found once; the top ten carry 3.2%. Sequencing was done on a sample of peripheral blood. These receptor sequences come from a human donor in a cohort sampled during active COVID-19.

This clone was seen only a few times. The rearrangement links TRBV30 to TRBJ1-2; D is unresolved. The germline gives CDR1 GTSNPN, CDR2 SVGIG (reference sequence). Trimming cost V 0 bases and J 0 bases, with 14 bases left between them. This CDR3 is 16 amino acids long. The CDR3 coding sequence is TGTGCCTGGAGTGTGTCCGCATTGTTAGCTAACTATGGCTACACCTTC. It yields the protein CAWSVSALLANYGYTF.

The sample holds a few counts of this clone. The CDR3 DNA is TGTGCCAGCAGCCCAGTCAGGGGCGGAAACACCATATATTTT. This encodes CASSPVRGGNTIYF. This chain uses TRBV11-1 with TRBJ1-3; tentatively, D is TRBD1 (6 bases). The CDR3 has 14 amino acids. Trimming shortened V by 5 bases and J by 4 bases, and 12 bases separated the two germline ends. The V gene's germline CDR1 is SGHAT and CDR2 FQDESV (reference sequence).

The chain is built from TRBV5-1 and TRBJ2-5, with TRBD2 identical over 7 bases. The junction had 5 bases not matched to a gene; V was cut back by 5 bases and J by 4 bases. Germline CDR1 and CDR2: SGHRS and YFSETQ. The CDR3 sequence is 13 residues long. The CDR3 region has the DNA TGCGCCAGCAGATCGAGCGGGGTAGAGACCCAGTACTTC. Its protein product is CASRSSGVETQYF.

The chain uses TRBV5-1 and TRBJ1-1; 10 positions agree with TRBD1. Germline V gene sequence: CDR1 SGHRS, CDR2 YFSETQ. The CDR3 totals 15 residues. V was clipped by 0 bases and J by 7 bases; unmatched bases: 6. In DNA, the CDR3 is TGCGCCAGCAGCTTGGGAGGGACAGGGGCGAATGAAGCTTTCTTT. Protein product: CASSLGGTGANEAFF.

This chain links TRBV4-3 with TRBJ2-6; D possibly corresponds to TRBD1 (5 bases). Germline values: CDR1 LGHNA, CDR2 YSLEER. V lost 2 bases to trimming and J lost 0 bases, with 11 bases between them. The CDR3 length is 17 residues. The CDR3 bases are TGCGCCAGCAGCCAAAATACAGGTATCTCTGGGGCCAACGTCCTGACTTTC. Translated, it gives CASSQNTGISGANVLTF.

Notes on this clone: This CDR3 is also generated by other DNA sequences in the sample. V usage is TRBV5-1 and J usage is TRBJ2-3; 9 bases line up with TRBD2. V lost 4 bases to trimming and J lost 4 bases; unmatched junction nucleotides: 4. Looked up from germline, CDR1 is SGHRS and CDR2 is YFSETQ. This CDR3 contains 14 residues. Here the CDR3 DNA reads TGCGCCAGCAGCCCCGGACTAGCGTCAGATACGCAGTATTTT. Residues: CASSPGLASDTQYF.

CDR3 in amino acids: CASMGGRRGFQETQYF. The CDR3 coding sequence is TGTGCCAGCATGGGGGGGCGGAGGGGATTTCAAGAGACCCAGTACTTC. The chain carries TRBV6-6 and TRBJ2-5; tentative D call: TRBD2 (7 bases). The CDR3 totals 16 residues. Looked up from germline, CDR1 is MNHNY and CDR2 is SVGAGI (reference sequence). The ends were cut back, 7 bases at V and 2 bases at J, with 20 bases in the middle.

The rearrangement joins TRBV2 to TRBJ1-4; 7 bases agree with TRBD1. V shed 5 bases and J 4 bases; nucleotides not matched to a gene: 4. CDR3 length: 14 residues. Germline V CDR1 and CDR2: SNHLY, FYNNEI. The CDR3 here is CASSKTGFNEKLFF. In nucleotides, the CDR3 is TGTGCCAGCAGTAAGACAGGGTTTAATGAAAAACTGTTTTTT. The full variable domain, in which reference TRBV2 and TRBJ1-4 provide the parts outside the CDR3, is EPEVTQTPSHQVTQMGQEVILRCVPISNHLYFYWYRQILGQKVEFLVSFYNNEISEKSEIFDDQFSVERPDGSNFTLKIRSTKLEDSAMYFCASSKTGFNEKLFFGSGTQLSVL.

The CDR3 is CASSPRSGANVLTF. CDR3 in DNA: TGCGCCAGCAGCCCCCGCTCTGGGGCCAACGTCCTGACTTTC. The chain joins TRBV4-1 to TRBJ2-6, with D unresolved. Germline CDR1 reads MGHRA; CDR2 reads YSYEKL. V was trimmed by 4 bases and J by 0 bases, leaving 4 bases between them. The length of the CDR3 is 14 residues.

The rearrangement links TRBV5-6 to TRBJ2-5; 8 nucleotides match TRBD2. The junction had 12 bases not matched to a gene; V was cut back by 0 bases and J by 5 bases. This CDR3 region has 17 residues. The V gene's germline CDR1 is SGHDT and CDR2 YYEEEE. CDR3 in amino acids: CASSLGISGILRETQYF. CDR3 bases: TGTGCCAGCAGCTTGGGGATTAGCGGGATCTTGAGGGAGACCCAGTACTTC.

This chain links TRBV19 with TRBJ1-1; unclear D gene. Germline CDR1 LNHDA, CDR2 SQIVND (reference sequence). Trimming took 3 bases from V and 8 from J, leaving 13 bases between them. This CDR3 contains 13 residues. The CDR3: CASSINAAAEAFF. The DNA of the CDR3 is TGTGCCAGTAGTATCAACGCAGCAGCGGAAGCTTTCTTT.

On this clone: The sample holds other DNA sequences that translate to the same CDR3. The rearrangement uses TRBV6-5 and TRBJ1-2, with 9 nucleotides matching TRBD1. With V trimmed by 8 bases and J by 6 bases, 7 bases remained unmatched. The CDR3 runs 13 residues. Germline V lookup: CDR1 MNHEY, CDR2 SVGAGI. The CDR3 protein is CASGRQGGNGYTF. The CDR3 DNA reads as TGTGCCAGCGGTCGACAGGGGGGGAATGGCTACACCTTC.

Note on this clone: In the same sample, other DNA sequences code for this CDR3. V gene TRBV30 combines with J gene TRBJ1-5; no clear D gene. Germline V CDR1 and CDR2: GTSNPN, SVGIG (reference sequence). The V gene lost 1 base and the J gene lost 4 bases, with 5 bases spanning the gap. CDR3 length equals 12 residues. CDR3 bases: TGTGCCTGGAGTGCGGGGAATCAGCCCCAGCATTTT. Translation gives CAWSAGNQPQHF.

The chain links TRBV5-1 to TRBJ1-2; 7 nucleotides match TRBD1. CDR3 length equals 16 residues. CDR1 and CDR2 from the germline V gene are SGHRS and YFSETQ. V lost 0 bases, J lost 8 bases, and 13 bases stayed unmatched. The CDR3 here is CASSLVGTEQRKGYTF. CDR3 nucleotide sequence: TGCGCCAGCAGCTTGGTCGGGACAGAGCAACGCAAAGGCTACACCTTC. Variable domain in full (rest from reference TRBV5-1 and TRBJ1-2): KAGVTQTPRYLIKTRGQQVTLSCSPISGHRSVSWYQQTPGQGLQFLFEYFSETQRNKGNFPGRFSGRQFSNSRSEMNVSTLELGDSALYLCASSLVGTEQRKGYTFGSGTRLTVV.

The chain links TRBV6-6 to TRBJ1-5; possible D gene TRBD1, 6 bases. CDR1 MNHNY and CDR2 SVGAGI come from the germline V gene (reference sequence). Trimming pared 8 bases from V and 4 bases from J, leaving 15 bases between. This CDR3 is 14 amino acids long. The CDR3 sequence: CASSGGRGNQPQHF. The CDR3 nucleotides read TGTGCCAGCTCGGGGGGCAGGGGAAATCAGCCCCAGCATTTT.

The chain has TRBV7-9 and TRBJ1-1; 8 nucleotides agree with TRBD1. The CDR3 contains 14 residues. V lost 4 bases, J lost 1 base, and 2 bases stayed unmatched. Germline-derived CDR1 and CDR2 are SEHNR and FQNEAQ (reference sequence). The CDR3 loop is CASSYDRGNTEAFF. For the CDR3, the DNA is TGTGCCAGCAGCTACGACAGGGGGAACACTGAAGCTTTCTTT. Combining the CDR3 with reference TRBV7-9 and TRBJ1-1 gives the whole variable domain DTGVSQNPRHKITKRGQNVTFRCDPISEHNRLYWYRQTLGQGPEFLTYFQNEAQLEKSRLLSDRFSAERPKGSFSTLEIQRTEQGDSAMYLCASSYDRGNTEAFFGQGTRLTVV.

The gene calls are TRBV2 and TRBJ2-7; 11 positions match TRBD1. The CDR3 covers 14 residues. Looked up from germline, CDR1 is SNHLY and CDR2 is FYNNEI. The V gene end was trimmed by 7 bases and the J gene end by 6 bases; junction bases not matched to a gene: 8. CDR3 loop: CASKSGQGAVEQYF. The CDR3 DNA sequence: TGTGCCAGCAAGTCCGGACAGGGGGCGGTCGAGCAGTACTTC.

The chain is built from TRBV6-4 and TRBJ2-1; 8 bases agree with TRBD2. CDR3 size: 15 residues. Germline-derived CDR1 and CDR2 are MRHNA and SNTAGT. Trimming at V came to 2 bases and at J to 7 bases, leaving 7 bases not matched to a gene. Here the CDR3 reads CASSDEVAGLNEQFF. Here the CDR3 DNA reads TGTGCCAGCAGTGACGAGGTAGCGGGACTAAATGAGCAGTTCTTC.

The rearrangement links TRBV19 to TRBJ1-3; 8 bases map to TRBD1. CDR3 length: 16 amino acids. V lost 11 bases and J lost 0; bases outside the gene matches: 12. Per germline, CDR1 LNHDA and CDR2 SQIVND (reference sequence). This chain's CDR3 is CAARPGGGLSGNTIYF. The CDR3 DNA reads TGTGCCGCAAGACCAGGGGGCGGTCTCTCTGGAAACACCATATATTTT.

The chain joins TRBV7-3 to TRBJ1-3; D is undetermined. The V gene lost 0 bases and the J gene lost 3 bases, with 18 bases spanning the gap. The CDR3 consists of 18 residues. Looked up from germline, CDR1 is SGHTA and CDR2 is FQGTGA. CDR3 sequence reads: CASSLTGSQWEVGNTIYF. DNA for the CDR3: TGTGCCAGCAGCTTAACGGGATCCCAGTGGGAGGTTGGAAACACCATATATTTT.

On this clone itself: Distinct nucleotide sequences in the sample also encode this CDR3. The chain combines TRBV12-3 or TRBV12-4 with TRBJ1-1; D unclear. The CDR3 totals 13 residues. V dropped 1 base and J dropped 0 bases, with 3 bases sitting between them. CDR3 DNA: TGTGCCAGCAGTTTAGGGCTGAACACTGAAGCTTTCTTT. Its protein product is CASSLGLNTEAFF.

This clone was seen a single time. This rearrangement joins TRBV18 to TRBJ1-2; 10 bases fit TRBD1. The CDR3 spans 17 residues. Germline-derived CDR1 and CDR2 are KGHSH and LQKENI. After removal of 1 base from V and 6 bases from J, the junction contained 11 bases not matched to a gene. The CDR3 loop is CASSPLASGTGEHGYTF. For the CDR3, the DNA is TGTGCCAGCTCACCACTAGCTTCTGGGACAGGGGAACATGGCTACACCTTC.

The genes are TRBV5-1 and TRBJ1-1; D is unclear. The CDR3 length is 14 residues. V was shortened by 0 bases and J by 0 bases, with 6 bases between the two germline ends. Germline V CDR1 and CDR2: SGHRS, YFSETQ. CDR3 sequence reads: CASSLVELNTEAFF. The CDR3 region has the DNA TGCGCCAGCAGCTTGGTAGAGTTGAACACTGAAGCTTTCTTT.

V usage is TRBV7-2 and J usage is TRBJ1-5, with no clear D. Trimming pared 5 bases from V and 3 bases from J, leaving 11 bases between. Germline V lookup: CDR1 SGHTA, CDR2 FQGNSA. This CDR3 has 14 amino acids. This CDR3 reads CASSPQANNQPQHF. Written as DNA, the CDR3 is TGTGCCAGCAGCCCCCAAGCCAACAATCAGCCCCAGCATTTT.